A single sample gave rise to the 21 T cell receptor beta chains below, sequenced in a study of T-cell reconstitution after alpha-beta-depleted transplantation in children. This sample's TCRbeta library carried unique molecular identifier barcodes. From the PCR reads, TCRdb called clonotypes with MiXCR, one entry per CDR3 protein. The sample includes some 120,000 distinct CDR3 sequences, about 23% of them seen just once. This specimen was PBMCs, mostly from graft donor cells, taken 180 days after TCRalphabeta/CD19-depleted stem cell transplant. The receptors derive from a male patient aged 2-10 years who had a stem cell transplant for chronic granulomatous disease, so the T cells may come from the graft donor.

In DNA form, the CDR3 reads TGTGCCAGCAGCCCTACAGGGGACAGGGCCAAAAACATTCAGTACTTC. Residues: CASSPTGDRAKNIQYF. J is TRBJ2-4 and V is TRBV27, with 8 bases identical to TRBD1. V lost 6 bases to trimming and J lost 1 base; unmatched junction nucleotides: 8. From germline, CDR1 is MNHEY and CDR2 SMNVEV (reference sequence). The CDR3 spans 16 residues.

The genes are TRBV7-2 and TRBJ1-2, with TRBD1 as a possible D gene (6 bases). The CDR3 length is 14 residues. V was cut by 1 base and J by 0 bases, with 6 bases left in between. The germline gives CDR1 SGHTA, CDR2 FQGNSA. The chain's CDR3 is CASSLGTANYGYTF. The CDR3 region has the DNA TGTGCCAGCAGCTTAGGGACAGCTAACTATGGCTACACCTTC.

This clonotype was counted at least ten times. The chain carries TRBV1 and TRBJ2-1; the table names TRBD1, a call not compared with the DNA. TRBV1 is a known pseudogene. This CDR3 comprises 17 residues. The CDR3 protein is CTSSHRGGAVPYNEQFF. The DNA of the CDR3 is TGCACCAGCAGCCATCGCGGGGGAGCAGTCCCCTACAATGAGCAGTTCTTC.

The V call is TRBV5-5, the J call TRBJ2-2; possibly TRBD1 or TRBD2 for D (5 bases each). This CDR3 has 14 residues. CDR1 and CDR2 from the germline V gene are SGHKS and YYEKEE (reference sequence). V was shortened by 5 bases and J by 5 bases, with 13 bases between the two germline ends. DNA of the CDR3: TGTGCCAGCAGTTCGGGACCTGGTACCGGGGAGCTGTTTTTT. This codes for CASSSGPGTGELFF.

J is TRBJ2-7 and V is TRBV18; 9 bases line up with TRBD1. Trimming removed 5 bases from V and 3 bases from J; junction bases left unmatched: 11. Germline CDR1 is KGHSH and CDR2 is LQKENI. This CDR3 has 16 amino acids. The CDR3 is CASSSLTWGQGYEQYF. Here the CDR3 DNA reads TGTGCCAGCTCATCGCTAACCTGGGGACAGGGCTACGAGCAGTACTTC.

The chain has TRBV3-1 and TRBJ1-1, with 9 positions matching TRBD1. Germline-derived CDR1 and CDR2 are LGHDT and YNNKEL (reference sequence). The CDR3 runs to 13 residues. Germline trimming cut 6 bases from V and 5 bases from J; bases unmatched to any gene: 4. The CDR3 region has the DNA TGTGCCAGCAGAACAGGGGGCGGAACTGAAGCTTTCTTT. This gives the protein CASRTGGGTEAFF. The full variable domain, in which reference TRBV3-1 and TRBJ1-1 provide the parts outside the CDR3, is DTAVSQTPKYLVTQMGNDKSIKCEQNLGHDTMYWYKQDSKKFLKIMFSYNNKELIINETVPNRFSPKSPDKAHLNLHINSLELGDSAVYFCASRTGGGTEAFFGQGTRLTVV.

A few counts support this clonotype. The gene calls are TRBV6-1 and TRBJ2-2; D gene ambiguous. CDR1 and CDR2 from the germline V gene are MNHNS and SASEGT. The V gene lost 10 bases and the J gene lost 0 bases, with 12 bases spanning the gap. This CDR3 has 14 amino acids. CDR3 bases: TGTGCCAACCCGACACCCTCGAACACCGGGGAGCTGTTTTTT. This encodes CANPTPSNTGELFF.

The sample holds many counts of this clonotype. The V and J genes are TRBV30 and TRBJ2-1; weak D call: TRBD1 (5 bases). The germline V gene encodes CDR1 GTSNPN and CDR2 SVGIG (reference sequence). This CDR3 comprises 15 residues. The ends were cut back, 3 bases at V and 0 bases at J, with 12 bases in the middle. CDR3 in amino acids: CAWRRGASSYNEQFF. CDR3 in DNA: TGTGCCTGGAGACGTGGGGCAAGCTCCTACAATGAGCAGTTCTTC.

This chain uses TRBV9 with TRBJ2-1; unclear D gene. The germline V gene encodes CDR1 SGDLS and CDR2 YYNGEE. V was shortened by 4 bases and J by 0 bases, with 8 bases between the two germline ends. This CDR3 is built from 14 residues. In DNA form, the CDR3 reads TGTGCCAGCAGCTCACAAAGCTCCTACAATGAGCAGTTCTTC. Protein sequence: CASSSQSSYNEQFF.

This clonotype was seen a few times. The chain employs TRBV9 and TRBJ2-6; the match to TRBD1 covers 9 bases. This CDR3 region has 16 residues. CDR1 SGDLS and CDR2 YYNGEE come from the germline V gene. V gave up 2 bases and J gave up 4 bases; unmatched junction bases: 4. CDR3 nucleotides: TGTGCCAGCAGCGTCGACAGGGGGTTCGGGGCCAACGTCCTGACTTTC. It is translated as CASSVDRGFGANVLTF.

This clonotype was detected ten times or more. The chain joins TRBV20-1 to TRBJ1-5; 9 positions agree with TRBD1. After removal of 4 bases from V and 0 bases from J, the junction contained 10 bases not matched to a gene. This CDR3 spans 17 amino acids. Per the germline V gene, CDR1 is DFQATT and CDR2 is SNEGSKA (reference sequence). CDR3 bases: TGCAGTGCTATCAGGACAGGGGAGCGGTATAGCAATCAGCCCCAGCATTTT. It yields the protein CSAIRTGERYSNQPQHF.

This clonotype was seen ten or more times. This chain uses TRBV7-2 with TRBJ2-1, with 7 bases aligning to TRBD2. Germline V gene sequence: CDR1 SGHTA, CDR2 FQGNSA. Germline trimming cut 1 base from V and 4 bases from J; bases unmatched to any gene: 4. CDR3 length: 15 amino acids. CDR3: CASSLGASGYNEQFF. The CDR3 DNA reads TGTGCCAGCAGCTTAGGGGCTAGCGGTTACAATGAGCAGTTCTTC. The full variable domain, completed using reference TRBV7-2 and TRBJ2-1, is GAGVSQSPSNKVTEKGKDVELRCDPISGHTALYWYRQSLGQGLEFLIYFQGNSAPDKSGLPSDRFSAERTGGSVSTLTIQRTQQEDSAVYLCASSLGASGYNEQFFGPGTRLTVL.

The genes are TRBV5-1 and TRBJ1-1; the D gene is possibly TRBD1 (6 bases). CDR1 is SGHRS and CDR2 is YFSETQ in the germline V gene. The CDR3 totals 14 residues. With 3 bases removed from V and 4 bases from J, the gap between germline ends came to 13 bases. The CDR3 DNA is TGCGCCAGCAGCTCGGACAGCAGGGGCACTGAAGCTTTCTTT. Translation gives CASSSDSRGTEAFF. Full variable domain (missing parts from reference TRBV5-1 and TRBJ1-1): KAGVTQTPRYLIKTRGQQVTLSCSPISGHRSVSWYQQTPGQGLQFLFEYFSETQRNKGNFPGRFSGRQFSNSRSEMNVSTLELGDSALYLCASSSDSRGTEAFFGQGTRLTVV.

The V gene is TRBV20-1, the J gene TRBJ2-6, with D perhaps TRBD2 (7 bases). V was shortened by 5 bases and J by 0 bases, with 14 bases between the two germline ends. The CDR3 spans 16 residues. Germline loops: CDR1 DFQATT, CDR2 SNEGSKA (reference sequence). The CDR3 sequence: CSAGGAGPSGANVLTF. CDR3 bases: TGCAGTGCTGGGGGGGCAGGACCCTCTGGGGCCAACGTCCTGACTTTC.

This clonotype was counted between two and nine times. V is TRBV12-3 or TRBV12-4 and J is TRBJ2-5, with TRBD2 as a possible D gene (5 bases). The CDR3 extends over 15 amino acids. V dropped 3 bases and J dropped 4 bases, with 15 bases sitting between them. The CDR3 DNA reads TGTGCCAGCAGTTTGCTTGGAGGTTTCGGAGAGACCCAGTACTTC. Its translation: CASSLLGGFGETQYF.

This clonotype was recorded a few times. The chain joins TRBV20-1 to TRBJ1-2; D is ambiguous. Trimming shortened V by 0 bases and J by 4 bases, and 9 bases separated the two germline ends. From germline, CDR1 is DFQATT and CDR2 SNEGSKA (reference sequence). The CDR3 runs to 13 residues. CDR3 coding DNA: TGCAGTGCTAGAGATCGGTCGGGCTATGGCTACACCTTC. This encodes CSARDRSGYGYTF.

This clonotype was observed a few times. The chain recombines TRBV12-3 or TRBV12-4 with TRBJ1-3; D gene uncertain. The CDR3 sequence is 11 residues long. With 3 bases removed from V and 7 bases from J, the gap between germline ends came to 4 bases. The CDR3 region is CASSFSNTIYF. The CDR3 nucleotides are TGTGCCAGCAGTTTTTCGAACACCATATATTTT.

The table lists this clonotype with many counts. The gene calls are TRBV15 and TRBJ1-1; D is perhaps TRBD1 (5 bases). V gave up 0 bases and J gave up 10 bases, with 12 bases separating them. CDR3 length: 13 residues. The germline V gene encodes CDR1 LNHNV and CDR2 YYDKDF (reference sequence). CDR3 nucleotides: TGTGCCACCAGCAGAGATTCATCCAGGGCAGCTTTCTTT. Its translation: CATSRDSSRAAFF.

This clonotype has ten or more counts. The genes are TRBV29-1 and TRBJ2-2; D is unclear. Germline-derived CDR1 and CDR2 are SQVTM and ANQGSEA. The CDR3 covers 12 residues. V shed 5 bases and J shed 0 bases, with 4 bases lying between them. DNA of the CDR3: TGCAGCGTTTCCGCGAACACCGGGGAGCTGTTTTTT. Translating it yields CSVSANTGELFF.

This clonotype was counted at least ten times. V is TRBV7-6 and J is TRBJ2-5; 8 positions agree with TRBD2. V shed 5 bases, J shed 2 bases, and the junction held 7 bases outside the gene matches. From germline, CDR1 is SGHVS and CDR2 FNYEAQ. The CDR3 extends over 15 amino acids. The CDR3 loop reads CASSQFSGAQETQYF. CDR3 DNA: TGTGCCAGCAGCCAGTTTAGCGGGGCACAAGAGACCCAGTACTTC. The variable domain in full, with the rest retrieved from reference TRBV7-6 and TRBJ2-5, is GAGVSQSPRYKVTKRGQDVALRCDPISGHVSLYWYRQALGQGPEFLTYFNYEAQQDKSGLPNDRFSAERPEGSISTLTIQRTEQRDSAMYRCASSQFSGAQETQYFGPGTRLLVL.

This clonotype has at least ten counts. The rearrangement links TRBV20-1 to TRBJ2-1; 8 positions match TRBD2. In germline, CDR1 is DFQATT, CDR2 SNEGSKA (reference sequence). V gave up 5 bases and J gave up 0 bases; unmatched junction bases: 6. The CDR3 totals 15 residues. DNA of the CDR3: TGCAGTGCTCCGCCGGGGGGGAGCTCCTACAATGAGCAGTTCTTC. It translates to CSAPPGGSSYNEQFF.